These 24 T cell receptor beta chains were all obtained from the same sample, sequenced in a study of blood T cell repertoires in COVID-19. The repertoire was sequenced with immunoSEQ multiplex PCR; TCRdb's copy has only in-frame clones and lacks some. The repertoire holds 150,000 to 200,000 clones, with approximately 88% as singletons. The sample consisted of PBMCs or T cells enriched from blood (not recorded which). Receptors originate from a man in his 70s who had been exposed to COVID-19.

This chain joins TRBV4-2 and TRBJ2-1; possibly TRBD2 for D (6 bases). Trimming left V 1 base short and J 1 base short, with 11 bases between. Germline V gene data show CDR1 as LGHNA and CDR2 as YNFKEQ. The CDR3 totals 16 residues. The chain's CDR3 is CASSQVGGTSYNEQFF. CDR3 DNA sequence: TGTGCCAGCAGCCAAGTGGGGGGTACTTCCTACAATGAGCAGTTCTTC.

This rearrangement joins TRBV12-2 to TRBJ1-1; the tabulated D call, TRBD1, remains unverified against the DNA. TRBV12-2 is reported as a pseudogene. CDR3 length equals 15 residues. The CDR3 coding sequence is TGTGCAAGTCGCTTGAGGGGGTGGATGAACACTGAAGCTTTCTTT. Its protein is CASRLRGWMNTEAFF.

Remarks on this clone: The sample contains more than one DNA sequence encoding this CDR3. The V gene is TRBV19, the J gene TRBJ2-7; 11 bases are a match to TRBD2. The ends lost 8 bases at V and 1 base at J; junction bases unmatched: 7. The germline V gene encodes CDR1 LNHDA and CDR2 SQIVND (reference sequence). The CDR3 spans 15 residues. The CDR3 loop reads CASSRGTSGSYEQYF. The CDR3 DNA sequence: TGTGCCAGTTCAAGGGGGACTAGCGGTTCCTACGAGCAGTACTTC.

The genes are TRBV4-1 and TRBJ2-5; D may be TRBD1 (5 bases). Trimming removed 1 base from V and 2 bases from J, with 11 bases in between. The CDR3 contains 15 residues. From germline, CDR1 is MGHRA and CDR2 YSYEKL. Here the CDR3 DNA reads TGCGCCAGCAGCCAAGCGGCCAGGGCTCAAGAGACCCAGTACTTC. Translation gives CASSQAARAQETQYF.

The gene calls are TRBV6-5 and TRBJ1-2, with TRBD1 matching 8 bases. Germline V gene sequence: CDR1 MNHEY, CDR2 SVGAGI. The ends lost 6 bases at V and 4 bases at J; junction bases unmatched: 7. This CDR3 region has 14 residues. This CDR3 reads CASRLLTGAYGYTF. Here the CDR3 DNA reads TGTGCCAGCAGGCTCCTGACAGGGGCCTATGGCTACACCTTC.

On this clone: At one end the junction does not follow the germline gene, possibly because of a read error. The rearrangement joins TRBV3-1 (or the pseudogene TRBV3-2) to TRBJ1-2, with TRBD1 as a possible D gene (5 bases). The CDR3 has 12 residues. The germline CDR1 and CDR2 sequences are LGHDT and YNNKEL (reference sequence). The CDR3 coding sequence is TGTGCCAGCAGCCAGCCGTCGGGGGTAGACGTCTTC. Protein: CASSQPSGVDVF.

This clone was recorded a few times. The chain uses TRBV11-2 and TRBJ1-1, with 8 bases aligning to TRBD1. V shed 4 bases and J 13 bases; nucleotides not matched to a gene: 11. This CDR3 has 13 amino acids. Germline V gene data show CDR1 as SGHAT and CDR2 as FQNNGV. CDR3 amino acids: CASSYSGGRIVFF. CDR3 bases: TGTGCCAGCAGCTATTCAGGGGGCCGAATCGTTTTCTTT.

This chain joins TRBV3-1 (or the pseudogene TRBV3-2) and TRBJ2-7; possibly TRBD1 for D (6 bases). The CDR3 consists of 12 residues. Germline V gives CDR1 LGHDT, CDR2 YNNKEL (reference sequence). Trimming took off 1 base at V and 7 bases at J, with 8 bases between the two ends. For the CDR3, the DNA is TGTGCCAGCAGCCAAGTACAGGGAGAGCAGTACTTC. Translating gives CASSQVQGEQYF.

This chain joins TRBV4-3 and TRBJ1-1, with 7 bases aligning to TRBD1. The CDR3 covers 14 residues. Germline CDR1 reads LGHNA; CDR2 reads YSLEER. Losses at the gene ends were 3 bases for V and 5 bases for J; bases not matched to a gene: 6. CDR3 in DNA: TGCGCCAGCAGCCAGATGAACAGGGGTACTGAAGCTTTCTTT. Residues: CASSQMNRGTEAFF.

This chain uses TRBV28 with TRBJ1-5; 12 bases agree with TRBD1. CDR1 and CDR2 from the germline V gene are MDHEN and SYDVKM. The CDR3 spans 18 residues. J lost 7 bases, V lost 5 bases, and 15 bases had no gene match. CDR3 amino acids: CASSPSRGQGAVRQPQHF. The CDR3 nucleotides read TGTGCCAGCAGTCCTTCGCGGGGACAGGGGGCGGTCCGGCAGCCCCAGCATTTT.

The chain couples TRBV7-2 to TRBJ2-1; weak D call: TRBD1 (5 bases). CDR1 and CDR2 from the germline V gene are SGHTA and FQGNSA. CDR3 length equals 11 residues. V was clipped by 5 bases and J by 10 bases, with 9 bases between them. CDR3 amino acids: CASSEDTEQFF. The CDR3 coding sequence is TGTGCCAGCAGCGAGGACACCGAGCAGTTCTTC.

This chain uses TRBV28 with TRBJ1-1, with a possible D match to TRBD1 (5 bases). V was shortened by 11 bases and J by 0 bases, with 10 bases between the two germline ends. The CDR3 extends over 12 amino acids. CDR1 and CDR2 from the germline V gene are MDHEN and SYDVKM. The CDR3 sequence: CASGTLNTEAFF. For the CDR3, the DNA is TGTGCCTCTGGGACTCTGAACACTGAAGCTTTCTTT.

This clone was observed a handful of times. The rearrangement uses TRBV29-1 and TRBJ1-2; 9 bases map to TRBD1. From germline, CDR1 is SQVTM and CDR2 ANQGSEA. V trimming: 0 bases; J trimming: 8 bases; junction bases outside the gene matches: 16. The CDR3 sequence is 17 residues long. This CDR3 is CSVEDWGTGSRRGGYTF. The CDR3, as DNA: TGCAGCGTTGAAGATTGGGGGACAGGGAGCCGGCGGGGAGGCTACACCTTC.

The V gene is TRBV24-1, the J gene TRBJ2-2; D ambiguous. CDR1 is KGHDR, CDR2 SFDVKD, per germline. The V end was cut by 3 bases, the J end by 7 bases, with 5 bases between. CDR3 size: 12 residues. CDR3 protein: CATSDVLGELFF. CDR3 DNA sequence: TGTGCCACCAGTGATGTCCTCGGGGAGCTGTTTTTT.

The chain links TRBV10-2 to TRBJ1-6; 12 bases map to TRBD1. V shed 2 bases and J 10 bases; nucleotides not matched to a gene: 6. Germline V gene sequence: CDR1 WSHSY, CDR2 SAAADI. The CDR3 covers 16 residues. The CDR3 sequence: CASSESGGTGGSPLHF. In nucleotides, the CDR3 is TGCGCCAGCAGTGAGAGTGGGGGGACAGGGGGCTCACCCCTCCACTTT.

The V and J genes are TRBV15 and TRBJ1-4; perhaps TRBD1 as D (5 bases). The CDR3 is 16 amino acids. Germline V gene sequence: CDR1 LNHNV, CDR2 YYDKDF (reference sequence). V lost 0 bases and J lost 7, with 15 bases in between. CDR3 DNA: TGTGCCACCAGCAGAGATAAGGCGGGGGGTGCTGAAAAACTGTTTTTT. As protein: CATSRDKAGGAEKLFF.

V and J are TRBV6-1 and TRBJ1-2; the D is unclear. The ends were cut back, 3 bases at V and 5 bases at J, with 4 bases in the middle. Germline values: CDR1 MNHNS, CDR2 SASEGT. The CDR3 covers 11 residues. Here the CDR3 DNA reads TGTGCCAGCAGTGACCTTTATGGCTACACCTTC. It yields the protein CASSDLYGYTF.

The chain combines TRBV5-4 with TRBJ2-5; the match to TRBD2 covers 11 bases. Germline CDR1 and CDR2: SGHNT and YYREEE (reference sequence). Germline trimming cut 3 bases from V and 5 bases from J; bases unmatched to any gene: 6. The CDR3 has 15 amino acids. CDR3 region: CASSSTSGSLETQYF. As DNA, the CDR3 is TGTGCCAGCAGCTCCACTAGCGGGAGTTTGGAGACCCAGTACTTC.

V and J are TRBV28 and TRBJ2-3; D not resolved. The CDR3 loop spans 15 amino acids. V lost 8 bases and J 4 bases, leaving 19 bases between the germline ends. Germline V gene data show CDR1 as MDHEN and CDR2 as SYDVKM. CDR3 sequence: CASEASAGWADTQYF. The CDR3 region has the DNA TGTGCCAGCGAGGCCAGCGCTGGTTGGGCAGATACGCAGTATTTT.

This clone came up once. This chain links TRBV28 with TRBJ2-2, with 12 nucleotides matching TRBD2. V was clipped by 5 bases and J by 8 bases; unmatched bases: 18. Looked up from germline, CDR1 is MDHEN and CDR2 is SYDVKM. The length of the CDR3 is 19 residues. The CDR3, as DNA: TGTGCCAGCAGTCTAAATGACATACGACTAGCGGGAGTCACTGGGGAGCTGTTTTTT. This gives the protein CASSLNDIRLAGVTGELFF.

The chain carries TRBV5-5 and TRBJ1-5; the D is unclear. Germline values: CDR1 SGHKS, CDR2 YYEKEE (reference sequence). Trimming took off 4 bases at V and 1 base at J, with 9 bases between the two ends. The CDR3 covers 14 residues. Written as DNA, the CDR3 is TGTGCCAGCAGCCTAAGGGAGAGCAATCAGCCCCAGCATTTT. Protein sequence: CASSLRESNQPQHF. Filled out from reference TRBV5-5 and TRBJ1-5, the complete variable domain reads DAGVTQSPTHLIKTRGQQVTLRCSPISGHKSVSWYQQVLGQGPQFIFQYYEKEERGRGNFPDRFSARQFPNYSSELNVNALLLGDSALYLCASSLRESNQPQHFGDGTRLSIL.

The chain has TRBV4-3 and TRBJ2-1, with a possible D match to TRBD1 (7 bases). The V end was cut by 3 bases, the J end by 4 bases, with 16 bases between. CDR3 length: 16 amino acids. Germline lookup yields CDR1 LGHNA and CDR2 YSLEER. The CDR3, as DNA: TGCGCCAGCAGCCAGCTTCAGGGGGGCCCTTACAATGAGCAGTTCTTC. Translating gives CASSQLQGGPYNEQFF.

The chain couples TRBV6-6 to TRBJ1-4; 7 nucleotides align to TRBD1. Trimming cost V 5 bases and J 0 bases; bases outside gene matches: 3. The germline CDR1 and CDR2 sequences are MNHNY and SVGAGI (reference sequence). The CDR3 length is 15 residues. This CDR3 reads CASSARGATNEKLFF. In DNA, the CDR3 is TGTGCCAGCAGTGCCAGGGGGGCAACTAATGAAAAACTGTTTTTT.

This clone was detected a few times. The chain recombines TRBV2 with TRBJ2-7; D gene ambiguous. This CDR3 has 13 residues. The germline V gene has CDR1 SNHLY and CDR2 FYNNEI. V was pared by 6 bases and J by 1 base, with 10 bases between. The CDR3, as DNA: TGTGCCAGCAGCGGGTCGAGTTCCTACGAGCAGTACTTC. This gives the protein CASSGSSSYEQYF.